This TCR beta chain comes out of a study of cytomegalovirus exposure and HLA in healthy donors. Study background: In an earlier analysis, around 100 million unique TCR beta sequences were found from 150 million to 200 million T cells. Study-wide points: One later analysis reportedly identified an Asian-associated ancestry cluster that showed fewer N-insertions than the roughly 620-donor mean. The authors later linked a missense DCLRE1C variant to TCR beta V- and J-gene trimming.

60 Vbeta and 13 Jbeta primers were used in PCR. The protocol was immunoSEQ multiplex PCR, while the TCRdb copy is restricted to in-frame clones and leaves out a portion. Its listing shows about 200,000 clones. Germline V lookup: CDR1 SGHNT, CDR2 YENEEA. Germline trimming cut 4 bases from V and 7 bases from J; bases unmatched to any gene: 9. The CDR3 is 16 amino acids. Turning to this clone: As yet, its antigen is unknown.

The V gene is TRBV11-3, the J gene TRBJ2-1, with 11 positions matching TRBD2. Material for sequencing was PBMCs. This sequence was found in a man younger than 40 in good health and CMV-seronegative. The CDR3 reads CASSSGGASGRNEQFF. The CDR3, as DNA: TGTGCCAGCAGCTCAGGGGGGGCTAGCGGGAGGAATGAGCAGTTCTTC.